The rows below give T cell receptor beta chains drawn from one sample of a study of blood T cell repertoires in COVID-19. Only in-frame clones appear in the TCRdb table, and some are missing; sequencing was by immunoSEQ multiplex PCR. The table records about 170,000 clones, about four fifths of them present only once. Sequencing was performed on peripheral blood. These receptors all stem from a man aged 35 to 55 who had recovered from COVID-19. Both conserved end residues are part of each CDR3. The order of the fields is D gene, V gene, J gene, clone size, CDR3 DNA, CDR3 protein. D genes are given only for firm matches. Clone size is given for some rows only: seen once, a few or many times, or a class if the clone is expanded.

>TRBD1|TRBV7-8|TRBJ1-6|.
TGTGCCAGCAGCCCCACCGGGACAGTATCTTCACCCCTCCACTTT
CASSPTGTVSSPLHF
>TRBD1|TRBV12-3/TRBV12-4|TRBJ2-2|.
TGTGCCAGCAGGACAGGGTTAGCCGGGGAGCTGTTTTTT
CASRTGLAGELFF
>TRBD1|TRBV6-2/TRBV6-3|TRBJ2-5|.
TGTGCCAGCAGTCCAACCGGGACAGGGGGCTTTGAGACCCAGTACTTC
CASSPTGTGGFETQYF
>TRBD2|TRBV3-1/TRBV3-2|TRBJ2-7|.
TGTGCCAGCAGCCAATGGACTAGCGGCGGGGGCGAGCAGTACTTC
CASSQWTSGGGEQYF
>.|TRBV7-9|TRBJ1-1|few
TGTGCCAGCAGCTTACACGGGAACACTGAAGCTTTCTTT
CASSLHGNTEAFF
>TRBD1|TRBV6-6|TRBJ2-7|.
TGTGCCAGCAGTTCCCCTTCGGACAGGAAATACGAGCAGTACTTC
CASSSPSDRKYEQYF
>TRBD2|TRBV24-1|TRBJ2-2|.
TGTGCCACCAGTGATCCCACAGGGACTAGCGGGAGTGCGGAGGACACCGGGGAGCTGTTTTTT
CATSDPTGTSGSAEDTGELFF
>.|TRBV5-4|TRBJ1-1|once
TGTGCCAGCAGCCCACAGGGTAGTACTGAAGCTTTCTTT
CASSPQGSTEAFF
>TRBD2|TRBV7-8|TRBJ2-5|.
TGTGCCAGCAAGACGGGACTAGCGGAGCAAGAGACCCAGTACTTC
CASKTGLAEQETQYF
>.|TRBV13|TRBJ2-1|.
TGTGCCAGCAGCGGCGGGACTGGCAATGAGCAGTTCTTC
CASSGGTGNEQFF
>TRBD2|TRBV7-2|TRBJ2-3|.
TGTGCCAGCAGTTCGGGACTAGCGGCAGATACGCAGTATTTT
CASSSGLAADTQYF
>.|TRBV3-1/TRBV3-2|TRBJ2-7|.
TGTGCCAGCAGCCAGGGGTGGGCAGGGGAAGACGAGCAGTACTTC
CASSQGWAGEDEQYF
>TRBD2|TRBV9|TRBJ2-1|.
TGTGCCAGCAGCTCTGACAGAGGGACTAGCGGGAGGCATGAGCAGTTCTTC
CASSSDRGTSGRHEQFF
>TRBD2|TRBV6-5|TRBJ2-3|.
TGTGCCAGCAGCCCCCGGGAGGGCCACTTAGATACGCAGTATTTT
CASSPREGHLDTQYF
>TRBD2|TRBV9|TRBJ2-7|.
TGTGCCAGCAGCCCGGGGGGGCCCACCGGCGAGCAGTACTTC
CASSPGGPTGEQYF
>.|TRBV7-9|TRBJ1-1|few
TGTGCCAGCAGTGACGACTTTGGGTGGACTGAAGCTTTCTTT
CASSDDFGWTEAFF
>.|TRBV7-2|TRBJ2-7|.
TGTGCCAGCAGCTTAGTGGGTGGGCAGGCGACCTACGAGCAGTACTTC
CASSLVGGQATYEQYF
>.|TRBV18|TRBJ1-1|.
TGTGCCAGCTCGGGCCAGGAGAACACTGAAGCTTTCTTT
CASSGQENTEAFF
>.|TRBV7-9|TRBJ2-7|.
TGTGCCAGCAGCCGGGACAAATACGAGCAGTACTTC
CASSRDKYEQYF
>TRBD1|TRBV28|TRBJ2-7|once
TGTGCCAGCAGTCGCCGGGACAGGGGGAACGAGCAGTACTTC
CASSRRDRGNEQYF
>TRBD2|TRBV30|TRBJ2-3|.
TGTGCCTGGACGAATGCGGGGGGCACAGATACGCAGTATTTT
CAWTNAGGTDTQYF
>.|TRBV5-5|TRBJ1-6|.
TGTGCCAGCAGACCGTTCCTTGGGGGGTTGGGTTCACCCCTCCACTTT
CASRPFLGGLGSPLHF
>TRBD1|TRBV4-3|TRBJ1-2|.
TGCGCCAGCAGCCGAAATAGGGGGACAGGGGTTGGCTACACCTTC
CASSRNRGTGVGYTF
>.|TRBV7-9|TRBJ2-3|.
TGTGCCAGCAGCCACGGGACTACAGATACGCAGTATTTT
CASSHGTTDTQYF
>.|TRBV24-1|TRBJ2-1|.
TGTGCCACCAGTTTGAGTGCGGGTGAGCAGTTCTTC
CATSLSAGEQFF
>TRBD2|TRBV4-1|TRBJ2-1|.
TGCGCCAGCAGCCAAGGTCGAGGTCCTAGCGGGGCCCTCGGGCAGTTCTTC
CASSQGRGPSGALGQFF
>.|TRBV6-1|TRBJ1-4|.
TGTGCCAGCAGTGAAATCGACAGTATGGACAAACTGTTTTTT
CASSEIDSMDKLFF
>.|TRBV7-6|TRBJ2-7|.
TGTGCCAGCAGCTTAGGTAGCGCCGTTGGCAACGAGCAGTACTTC
CASSLGSAVGNEQYF
>TRBD1|TRBV7-9|TRBJ1-1|.
TGTGCCAGCAGACCGGGACAGATGAACACTGAAGCTTTCTTT
CASRPGQMNTEAFF
>.|TRBV9|TRBJ2-7|.
TGTGCCAGCAGCGTAGCTGAGACGAGGAAGACCTACGAGCAGTACTTC
CASSVAETRKTYEQYF
>.|TRBV19|TRBJ2-2|.
TGTGCCGCGAGCCCGGGGGTTCCCACCGGGGAGCTGTTTTTT
CAASPGVPTGELFF